This is a list of T cell receptor beta chains from one sample in a study of T cell responses to AZD1222 COVID-19 vaccine. The table came from immunoSEQ multiplex PCR; TCRdb's copy has only in-frame clones and leaves some out. Among over 110,000 clones listed, less than 95% were seen once. The specimen comprised peripheral blood, sampled on day 0 of AZD1222 vaccination. The receptors were gathered from an adult in good health. CDR3s include the opening cysteine and the closing phenylalanine or tryptophan. D genes are given only for firm matches. Part of the rows lack a size; the others show once, few, many or a class for expanded clones.

D: NA; J: TRBJ2-5; V: TRBV9; size: NA; CDR3: CASSREWTEYQETQYF; DNA: TGTGCCAGCAGCAGAGAGTGGACAGAATACCAAGAGACCCAGTACTTC
D: NA; J: TRBJ2-7; V: TRBV28; size: NA; CDR3: CATSATGRLSYEQYF; DNA: TGTGCCACATCGGCAACGGGACGCCTCTCCTACGAGCAGTACTTC
D: NA; J: TRBJ2-2; V: TRBV4-1; size: NA; CDR3: CASSPRERGNTGELFF; DNA: TGCGCCAGCAGCCCCAGGGAACGGGGGAACACCGGGGAGCTGTTTTTT
D: NA; J: TRBJ1-5; V: TRBV4-1; size: NA; CDR3: CASSQVGNQPQHF; DNA: TGCGCCAGCAGCCAAGTTGGGAATCAGCCCCAGCATTTT
D: NA; J: TRBJ1-6; V: TRBV4-2; size: NA; CDR3: CASSQEMGSLYNSPLHF; DNA: TGTGCCAGCAGCCAAGAAATGGGTTCCCTTTATAATTCACCCCTCCACTTT
D: NA; J: TRBJ1-2; V: TRBV27; size: NA; CDR3: CASRSRNPRGYGYTF; DNA: TGTGCCAGCAGAAGCCGAAACCCTAGGGGGTATGGCTACACCTTC
D: NA; J: TRBJ1-2; V: TRBV27; size: NA; CDR3: CASSLKEGGYGYTF; DNA: TGTGCCAGCAGTTTAAAGGAGGGGGGATATGGCTACACCTTC
D: NA; J: TRBJ2-7; V: TRBV11-3; size: NA; CDR3: CASSPRELPYEQYF; DNA: TGTGCCAGCAGCCCCCGCGAGCTCCCCTACGAGCAGTACTTC
D: NA; J: TRBJ2-3; V: TRBV7-2; size: NA; CDR3: CASSLVAATDTQYF; DNA: TGTGCCAGCAGCTTAGTAGCGGCCACAGATACGCAGTATTTT
D: TRBD2; J: TRBJ2-7; V: TRBV3-1/TRBV3-2; size: NA; CDR3: CASSLNSGGLGKQYF; DNA: TGTGCCAGCAGCCTCAATAGCGGGGGCCTTGGAAAGCAGTACTTC
D: NA; J: TRBJ1-2; V: TRBV4-1; size: NA; CDR3: CASSQARLGRGRTSTTYTF; DNA: TGCGCCAGCAGCCAAGCGAGGCTGGGGAGGGGCCGCACCTCCACCACCTACACCTTC
D: NA; J: TRBJ1-6; V: TRBV5-5; size: NA; CDR3: CASSLTGSPLHF; DNA: TGTGCCAGCAGCTTGACAGGGTCACCCCTCCACTTT
D: TRBD2; J: TRBJ2-1; V: TRBV6-5; size: once; CDR3: CASSRLAGVENEQFF; DNA: TGTGCCAGCAGTCGCCTAGCGGGAGTAGAGAATGAGCAGTTCTTC
D: NA; J: TRBJ1-2; V: TRBV28; size: once; CDR3: CASNSAYGAYGYTF; DNA: TGTGCCAGCAATTCTGCCTACGGGGCCTATGGCTACACCTTC
D: TRBD1; J: TRBJ1-1; V: TRBV28; size: NA; CDR3: CASSHWTGYTEAFF; DNA: TGTGCCAGCAGTCATTGGACAGGGTACACTGAAGCTTTCTTT
D: NA; J: TRBJ2-5; V: TRBV7-2; size: NA; CDR3: CASSLSQGGQETQYF; DNA: TGTGCCAGCAGTCTAAGTCAGGGCGGACAAGAGACCCAGTACTTC
D: NA; J: TRBJ2-3; V: TRBV2; size: once; CDR3: CASSLREGQGYTQYF; DNA: TGTGCCAGCAGTCTGAGGGAGGGCCAGGGGTATACGCAGTATTTT
D: NA; J: TRBJ2-5; V: TRBV6-5; size: NA; CDR3: CASSPSGVRETQYF; DNA: TGTGCCAGCAGTCCTTCCGGGGTCCGGGAGACCCAGTACTTC
D: NA; J: TRBJ2-7; V: TRBV10-2; size: NA; CDR3: CASSVDSSSYEQYF; DNA: TGCGCCAGCAGTGTTGACTCTAGCTCCTACGAGCAGTACTTC
D: TRBD1; J: TRBJ1-2; V: TRBV5-1; size: once; CDR3: CASSWDRPHYGYTF; DNA: TGCGCCAGCAGCTGGGACAGGCCTCACTATGGCTACACCTTC
D: NA; J: TRBJ2-4; V: TRBV18; size: NA; CDR3: CASSRGAPTAGSKNIQYF; DNA: TGTGCCAGCTCGCGAGGGGCCCCGACAGCAGGATCCAAAAACATTCAGTACTTC
D: TRBD1; J: TRBJ1-4; V: TRBV7-9; size: NA; CDR3: CASSPTTGNNEKLFF; DNA: TGTGCCAGCAGCCCAACGACAGGGAATAATGAAAAACTGTTTTTT
D: TRBD2; J: TRBJ2-7; V: TRBV10-3; size: NA; CDR3: CAISESGGGREQYF; DNA: TGTGCCATCAGTGAATCTGGCGGGGGGCGAGAGCAGTACTTC
D: NA; J: TRBJ1-2; V: TRBV28; size: NA; CDR3: CASSPPEGERYGYTF; DNA: TGTGCCAGCAGCCCCCCGGAAGGGGAAAGATATGGCTACACCTTC
D: TRBD2; J: TRBJ2-5; V: TRBV2; size: NA; CDR3: CASSEPLAGAQETQYF; DNA: TGTGCCAGCAGTGAACCCCTAGCGGGAGCTCAAGAGACCCAGTACTTC
D: TRBD2; J: TRBJ2-5; V: TRBV29-1; size: NA; CDR3: CSVVNKRGGTQYF; DNA: TGCAGCGTCGTTAATAAGCGGGGTGGGACCCAGTACTTC
D: TRBD1; J: TRBJ2-7; V: TRBV10-2; size: NA; CDR3: CAGSKKGGPPREQYF; DNA: TGCGCCGGGTCGAAAAAAGGGGGCCCCCCGAGGGAGCAGTACTTC
D: NA; J: TRBJ2-7; V: TRBV18; size: NA; CDR3: CATAQLASPYEQYF; DNA: TGTGCCACAGCTCAACTAGCTTCTCCCTACGAGCAGTACTTC
D: NA; J: TRBJ2-5; V: TRBV5-1; size: NA; CDR3: CASSFMGRVRETQYF; DNA: TGCGCCAGCAGCTTCATGGGCAGGGTGAGGGAGACCCAGTACTTC
D: NA; J: TRBJ2-7; V: TRBV3-1/TRBV3-2; size: NA; CDR3: CASMKETSDTYEQYF; DNA: TGTGCCAGCATGAAGGAGACATCGGACACCTACGAGCAGTACTTC
D: NA; J: TRBJ1-4; V: TRBV13; size: NA; CDR3: CASSFYRTDEKLFF; DNA: TGTGCCAGCAGCTTTTATCGGACAGACGAAAAACTGTTTTTT
D: TRBD1; J: TRBJ1-5; V: TRBV9; size: NA; CDR3: CASSARGQGPSNQPQHF; DNA: TGTGCCAGCAGCGCGAGGGGACAGGGGCCTTCCAATCAGCCCCAGCATTTT
D: NA; J: TRBJ2-3; V: TRBV20-1; size: NA; CDR3: CSGETADTQYF; DNA: TGCAGTGGTGAGACTGCAGATACGCAGTATTTT
D: NA; J: TRBJ1-1; V: TRBV9; size: NA; CDR3: CASSVGTLPMNTEAFF; DNA: TGTGCCAGCAGCGTGGGGACCTTACCCATGAACACTGAAGCTTTCTTT
D: NA; J: TRBJ2-2; V: TRBV10-3; size: NA; CDR3: CAIHSSGGELFF; DNA: TGTGCCATCCACTCCTCTGGCGGGGAGCTGTTTTTT
D: NA; J: TRBJ1-5; V: TRBV11-1; size: NA; CDR3: CASSSADGIQHF; DNA: TGTGCCAGCAGCTCGGCCGACGGTATCCAGCATTTT
D: NA; J: TRBJ2-7; V: TRBV18; size: NA; CDR3: CASSPAGESSYEQYF; DNA: TGTGCCAGCTCACCGGCAGGGGAAAGCTCCTACGAGCAGTACTTC
D: NA; J: TRBJ2-1; V: TRBV7-3; size: once; CDR3: CASSPNSDDEQFF; DNA: TGTGCCAGCAGCCCTAACTCCGACGATGAGCAGTTCTTC
D: NA; J: TRBJ2-7; V: TRBV5-1; size: NA; CDR3: CASSRTDSYEQYF; DNA: TGCGCCAGCAGCCGGACAGACTCCTACGAGCAGTACTTC
D: NA; J: TRBJ1-2; V: TRBV30; size: NA; CDR3: CAWSVLSNYGYTF; DNA: TGTGCCTGGAGTGTACTAAGTAACTATGGCTACACCTTC
D: TRBD2; J: TRBJ2-1; V: TRBV10-1; size: NA; CDR3: CASSEAELAGAHEQFF; DNA: TGCGCCAGCAGTGAAGCGGAGCTAGCGGGGGCTCATGAGCAGTTCTTC
D: NA; J: TRBJ1-2; V: TRBV30; size: NA; CDR3: CAWKAGGPYGYTF; DNA: TGTGCCTGGAAAGCAGGTGGGCCCTATGGCTACACCTTC
D: NA; J: TRBJ2-1; V: TRBV10-2; size: once; CDR3: CASTGGVKQFF; DNA: TGCGCCAGCACCGGAGGGGTCAAGCAGTTCTTC
D: NA; J: TRBJ2-5; V: TRBV4-2; size: NA; CDR3: CASSQVPERETQYF; DNA: TGTGCCAGCAGCCAAGTACCCGAACGGGAGACCCAGTACTTC
D: NA; J: TRBJ2-1; V: TRBV9; size: NA; CDR3: CASSESGAGEQFF; DNA: TGTGCCAGCAGCGAGTCGGGGGCGGGAGAGCAGTTCTTC
D: NA; J: TRBJ1-6; V: TRBV6-5; size: NA; CDR3: CASSFPPRGLDSPLHF; DNA: TGTGCCAGCAGTTTTCCCCCAAGAGGTTTGGATTCACCCCTCCACTTT
D: NA; J: TRBJ2-1; V: TRBV27; size: NA; CDR3: CASRPRPEAAEQFF; DNA: TGTGCCAGCAGGCCCCGACCGGAGGCCGCCGAGCAGTTCTTC
D: TRBD1; J: TRBJ2-1; V: TRBV11-3; size: NA; CDR3: CASSYAGTGGLEQFF; DNA: TGTGCCAGCAGCTACGCCGGGACAGGGGGCCTTGAGCAGTTCTTC
D: NA; J: TRBJ1-2; V: TRBV6-2/TRBV6-3; size: NA; CDR3: CASSYRMGSYGYTF; DNA: TGTGCCAGCAGTTACCGTATGGGAAGCTATGGCTACACCTTC
D: NA; J: TRBJ1-1; V: TRBV12-5; size: NA; CDR3: CASGLVIGQHTEAFF; DNA: TGTGCTAGTGGTTTGGTGATTGGCCAACACACTGAAGCTTTCTTT
D: TRBD1; J: TRBJ1-1; V: TRBV7-2; size: NA; CDR3: CASSHGTGRLTEAFF; DNA: TGTGCCAGCAGCCATGGGACAGGGAGGTTAACTGAAGCTTTCTTT
D: NA; J: TRBJ1-2; V: TRBV5-6; size: NA; CDR3: CASSLEDGALGPNYGYTF; DNA: TGTGCCAGCAGCTTGGAAGATGGCGCCCTGGGGCCTAACTATGGCTACACCTTC
D: TRBD1; J: TRBJ2-7; V: TRBV19; size: NA; CDR3: CASSIVQGAVEQYF; DNA: TGTGCCAGTAGTATTGTCCAGGGGGCGGTCGAGCAGTACTTC
D: TRBD1; J: TRBJ1-3; V: TRBV19; size: NA; CDR3: CASSVLTGSPGNTIYF; DNA: TGTGCCAGTAGTGTCCTGACAGGGAGTCCTGGAAACACCATATATTTT
D: TRBD1; J: TRBJ2-2; V: TRBV5-1; size: few; CDR3: CASSATQGPGELFF; DNA: TGCGCCAGCAGCGCGACACAGGGGCCCGGGGAGCTGTTTTTT
D: TRBD2; J: TRBJ2-2; V: TRBV5-1; size: once; CDR3: CASSLALAGTGELFF; DNA: TGCGCCAGCAGCTTGGCCCTAGCGGGAACCGGGGAGCTGTTTTTT
D: TRBD1; J: TRBJ2-2; V: TRBV11-2; size: NA; CDR3: CASSFDRAGTGELFF; DNA: TGTGCCAGCAGCTTTGACAGGGCCGGGACCGGGGAGCTGTTTTTT
D: TRBD2; J: TRBJ2-7; V: TRBV4-1; size: few; CDR3: CASSSTSGTNEQYF; DNA: TGCGCCAGCAGCTCGACTAGCGGGACCAACGAGCAGTACTTC
D: NA; J: TRBJ1-6; V: TRBV4-1; size: NA; CDR3: CASSRRVDNSPLHF; DNA: TGCGCCAGCAGCCGAAGGGTCGATAATTCACCCCTCCACTTT
D: NA; J: TRBJ2-1; V: TRBV11-2; size: NA; CDR3: CASSLDPASSYNEQFF; DNA: TGTGCCAGCAGCTTAGACCCAGCGAGCTCCTACAATGAGCAGTTCTTC